The rows below give T cell receptor beta chains drawn from one sample of a study of T cell changes during pregnancy in multiple sclerosis. Data came from immunoSEQ multiplex PCR; TCRdb stores just in-frame clones and leaves some out. The sample holds about 130,000 clones, approximately 96% seen once. Here the sequenced sample was peripheral blood, taken after pregnancy. The receptors stem from a female donor with multiple sclerosis, enrolled in a pregnancy study. Each CDR3 is given with its conserved first and last residue. Fields, in order: J gene, V gene, CDR3 length, clone size, D gene, CDR3 DNA, CDR3 protein. The D gene is left open where the match is weak. Rows give clone size only sometimes, using once, few, many, or a class for an expanded clone.

j_gene: TRBJ2-7; v_gene: TRBV5-1; len: 14; abundance: NA; d_gene: NA; CDR3nt: TGCGCCAGCAGCGCACGGGGACAGCGGGCCGAGCAGTACTTC; CDR3aa: CASSARGQRAEQYF
j_gene: TRBJ2-2; v_gene: TRBV6-1; len: 16; abundance: NA; d_gene: TRBD2; CDR3nt: TGTGCCAGCAGTGGGTCCGGGACTAGCGTTGGCGGGGAGCTGTTTTTT; CDR3aa: CASSGSGTSVGGELFF
j_gene: TRBJ1-2; v_gene: TRBV15; len: 17; abundance: NA; d_gene: NA; CDR3nt: TGTGCCACCAGCAGAGGCGGGAGGGGGGGCAGAGACTATGGCTACACCTTC; CDR3aa: CATSRGGRGGRDYGYTF
j_gene: TRBJ2-6; v_gene: TRBV19; len: 14; abundance: few; d_gene: TRBD1; CDR3nt: TGTGCCAGCAAGACAGGGGCTGGGGCCAACGTCCTGACTTTC; CDR3aa: CASKTGAGANVLTF
j_gene: TRBJ2-7; v_gene: TRBV7-9; len: 16; abundance: NA; d_gene: TRBD1; CDR3nt: TGTGCCAGCAGCTCCGAGGCCTGGGACAGGGCCAACGAGCAGTACTTC; CDR3aa: CASSSEAWDRANEQYF
j_gene: TRBJ1-5; v_gene: TRBV6-5; len: 15; abundance: NA; d_gene: NA; CDR3nt: TGTGCCAGCAGGATTAGAGTTTATAGCAATCAGCCCCAGCATTTT; CDR3aa: CASRIRVYSNQPQHF
j_gene: TRBJ2-3; v_gene: TRBV5-1; len: 13; abundance: NA; d_gene: NA; CDR3nt: TGCGCCAGCAGCTTACTAGTCTCAGATACGCAGTATTTT; CDR3aa: CASSLLVSDTQYF
j_gene: TRBJ1-1; v_gene: TRBV7-7; len: 13; abundance: once; d_gene: NA; CDR3nt: TGTGCTAGCAGCGCCTCCCAGGGCACTGAAGCTTTCTTT; CDR3aa: CASSASQGTEAFF
j_gene: TRBJ2-1; v_gene: TRBV19; len: 17; abundance: NA; d_gene: TRBD2; CDR3nt: TGTGCCAGTAACCCAGCCCAGGGACTAGCGGAGCACAATGAGCAGTTCTTC; CDR3aa: CASNPAQGLAEHNEQFF
j_gene: TRBJ1-4; v_gene: TRBV30; len: 13; abundance: NA; d_gene: TRBD1; CDR3nt: TGTGCCTGGAGAGGACAGGGTTTTGAAAAACTGTTTTTT; CDR3aa: CAWRGQGFEKLFF
j_gene: TRBJ1-1; v_gene: TRBV30; len: 13; abundance: NA; d_gene: NA; CDR3nt: TGTGCCTGGAGTCCCGGGTGGGACACTGAAGCTTTCTTT; CDR3aa: CAWSPGWDTEAFF
j_gene: TRBJ2-7; v_gene: TRBV4-3; len: 14; abundance: NA; d_gene: TRBD1; CDR3nt: TGCGCCAGCAGCCAAAGGACAGGCCCCTACGAGCAGTACTTC; CDR3aa: CASSQRTGPYEQYF
j_gene: TRBJ1-1; v_gene: TRBV7-6; len: 16; abundance: once; d_gene: NA; CDR3nt: TGTGCCAGCAGCCTTAAAGCTGGGGGGACCGGGGCCGAAGCTTTCTTT; CDR3aa: CASSLKAGGTGAEAFF
j_gene: TRBJ2-1; v_gene: TRBV29-1; len: 11; abundance: NA; d_gene: TRBD2; CDR3nt: TGCAGCGTGGGTAGCGGGATTGAGCAGTTCTTC; CDR3aa: CSVGSGIEQFF
j_gene: TRBJ2-5; v_gene: TRBV12-5; len: 13; abundance: NA; d_gene: NA; CDR3nt: TGTGCTAGTGGTCCCTTTGGAGGGGAGACCCAGTACTTC; CDR3aa: CASGPFGGETQYF
j_gene: TRBJ2-5; v_gene: TRBV5-4; len: 12; abundance: NA; d_gene: TRBD2; CDR3nt: TGTGCCAGCAGCTTCTCAGCGGGAGCCCAGTACTTC; CDR3aa: CASSFSAGAQYF
j_gene: TRBJ1-1; v_gene: TRBV18; len: 13; abundance: NA; d_gene: NA; CDR3nt: TGTGCCAGCTCACCACCGGAGGGCACTGAAGCTTTCTTT; CDR3aa: CASSPPEGTEAFF
j_gene: TRBJ2-7; v_gene: TRBV4-1; len: 14; abundance: NA; d_gene: NA; CDR3nt: TGCGCCAGCAGCCGCGTTTTCGGTTCCTACGAGCAGTACTTC; CDR3aa: CASSRVFGSYEQYF
j_gene: TRBJ2-1; v_gene: TRBV30; len: 15; abundance: NA; d_gene: NA; CDR3nt: TGTGCCTGGGGTGCTCGGGGTGGTGGCTACAATGAGCAGTTCTTC; CDR3aa: CAWGARGGGYNEQFF
j_gene: TRBJ2-5; v_gene: TRBV2; len: 12; abundance: NA; d_gene: NA; CDR3nt: TGTGCCACCAGTGTTCAGGGAGAGACCCAGTACTTC; CDR3aa: CATSVQGETQYF
j_gene: TRBJ2-7; v_gene: TRBV25-1; len: 12; abundance: NA; d_gene: NA; CDR3nt: TGTGCCAGCAGTGTGGGAGCCCACGAGCAGTACTTC; CDR3aa: CASSVGAHEQYF
j_gene: TRBJ2-1; v_gene: TRBV7-3; len: 16; abundance: NA; d_gene: TRBD2; CDR3nt: TGTGCCAGCAGCTTAGCAGGTAGCGGGAGTATCAATGAGCAGTTCTTC; CDR3aa: CASSLAGSGSINEQFF
j_gene: TRBJ2-2; v_gene: TRBV29-1; len: 14; abundance: once; d_gene: TRBD2; CDR3nt: TGCAGCGTAAAACCCGGGACTAGCACCGGGGAGCTGTTTTTT; CDR3aa: CSVKPGTSTGELFF
j_gene: TRBJ1-1; v_gene: TRBV14; len: 17; abundance: once; d_gene: TRBD1; CDR3nt: TGTGCCAGCAGCCAGCCAGGGGGCCCCATAACCGACACTGAAGCTTTCTTT; CDR3aa: CASSQPGGPITDTEAFF
j_gene: TRBJ2-7; v_gene: TRBV4-1; len: 14; abundance: NA; d_gene: TRBD2; CDR3nt: TGCGCCAGCAGCTGGAGCGGGAGCTCCTACGAGCAGTACTTC; CDR3aa: CASSWSGSSYEQYF
j_gene: TRBJ1-1; v_gene: TRBV2; len: 15; abundance: few; d_gene: TRBD1; CDR3nt: TGTGCCAGCAGTGCTCGACAGGGCATGAACACTGAAGCTTTCTTT; CDR3aa: CASSARQGMNTEAFF